This is a list of T cell receptor beta chains from one sample in a study of OX40 agonist ivuxolimab in advanced cancers. The data were produced by immunoSEQ multiplex PCR, yet TCRdb's version contains in-frame clones alone and is incomplete. The sample has over 14,000 clones, about three quarters seen once; the top ten hold around 35%. Sequencing used CD4+ or CD8+ T cells sorted from blood, obtained in a trial of the OX40 agonist ivuxolimab. The receptor set was obtained from an adult with an advanced solid tumor such as melanoma, head and neck, liver or kidney cancer. Each CDR3 is given with its conserved first and last residue. The order of the fields is clone size, J gene, D gene, V gene, CDR3 protein, CDR3 DNA. A D gene is named only where the DNA matches it firmly. Only some rows state a clone size, as once, few, many or a class for expanded clones.

abundance: .; j_gene: TRBJ2-7; d_gene: .; v_gene: TRBV4-1; CDR3aa: CASSQETEGTYEQYF; CDR3nt: TGCGCCAGCAGCCAAGAAACGGAGGGCACCTACGAGCAGTACTTC
abundance: once; j_gene: TRBJ1-2; d_gene: TRBD1; v_gene: TRBV28; CDR3aa: CASSRQGEINYGYTF; CDR3nt: TGTGCCAGCAGTCGACAGGGGGAGATTAACTATGGCTACACCTTC
abundance: few; j_gene: TRBJ1-1; d_gene: .; v_gene: TRBV15; CDR3aa: CATSRDRVLNTEAFF; CDR3nt: TGTGCCACCAGCAGAGACAGGGTTCTGAACACTGAAGCTTTCTTT
abundance: .; j_gene: TRBJ1-6; d_gene: .; v_gene: TRBV5-1; CDR3aa: CASKQEGDNSPLHF; CDR3nt: TGCGCCAGCAAACAGGAAGGGGATAATTCACCCCTCCACTTT
abundance: .; j_gene: TRBJ2-1; d_gene: .; v_gene: TRBV29-1; CDR3aa: CSVEFFGGGLAPEQFF; CDR3nt: TGCAGCGTTGAATTTTTTGGGGGGGGCTTAGCGCCCGAGCAGTTCTTC
abundance: .; j_gene: TRBJ2-2; d_gene: .; v_gene: TRBV27; CDR3aa: CASGRFGELFF; CDR3nt: TGTGCCAGCGGGAGATTCGGGGAGCTGTTTTTT
abundance: .; j_gene: TRBJ2-7; d_gene: .; v_gene: TRBV7-2; CDR3aa: CASSPLGAGDSYEQYF; CDR3nt: TGTGCCAGCAGCCCCCTCGGGGCGGGCGACTCCTACGAGCAGTACTTC
abundance: .; j_gene: TRBJ2-7; d_gene: .; v_gene: TRBV7-8; CDR3aa: CASSLERNYEQYF; CDR3nt: TGTGCCAGCAGCTTAGAAAGGAACTACGAGCAGTACTTC
abundance: .; j_gene: TRBJ2-7; d_gene: .; v_gene: TRBV20-1; CDR3aa: CSARATYEQYF; CDR3nt: TGCAGTGCTAGAGCGACCTACGAGCAGTACTTC
abundance: .; j_gene: TRBJ2-2; d_gene: TRBD2; v_gene: TRBV2; CDR3aa: CARNSGREGTGELFF; CDR3nt: TGTGCCCGCAATAGCGGGAGGGAGGGCACCGGGGAGCTGTTTTTT
abundance: .; j_gene: TRBJ2-7; d_gene: .; v_gene: TRBV29-1; CDR3aa: CSVVRDNYEQYF; CDR3nt: TGCAGCGTTGTACGGGACAACTACGAGCAGTACTTC
abundance: .; j_gene: TRBJ2-7; d_gene: .; v_gene: TRBV11-2; CDR3aa: CASSLERGGYEQYF; CDR3nt: TGTGCCAGCAGCTTAGAAAGGGGCGGCTACGAGCAGTACTTC
abundance: .; j_gene: TRBJ1-5; d_gene: .; v_gene: TRBV10-2; CDR3aa: CASSPQSNQPQHF; CDR3nt: TGCGCCAGCAGTCCGCAGAGCAATCAGCCCCAGCATTTT
abundance: few; j_gene: TRBJ2-7; d_gene: .; v_gene: TRBV13; CDR3aa: CASSAGTNYEQYF; CDR3nt: TGTGCCAGCAGCGCGGGGACCAACTACGAGCAGTACTTC
abundance: .; j_gene: TRBJ2-7; d_gene: TRBD2; v_gene: TRBV28; CDR3aa: CASSFEASGRGEQYF; CDR3nt: TGTGCCAGCAGTTTTGAAGCTAGCGGGAGAGGCGAGCAGTACTTC
abundance: .; j_gene: TRBJ2-5; d_gene: TRBD2; v_gene: TRBV6-5; CDR3aa: CASRGLAGVRYF; CDR3nt: TGTGCCAGCAGAGGACTAGCGGGAGTCCGGTACTTC
abundance: .; j_gene: TRBJ1-2; d_gene: TRBD1; v_gene: TRBV4-1; CDR3aa: CASSWDRQLGYGYTF; CDR3nt: TGTGCCAGCAGCTGGGACAGGCAGTTGGGGTATGGCTACACCTTC
abundance: few; j_gene: TRBJ1-2; d_gene: .; v_gene: TRBV9; CDR3aa: CASSVAFAGRNGYTF; CDR3nt: TGTGCCAGCAGCGTAGCTTTTGCGGGGCGGAATGGCTACACCTTC
abundance: .; j_gene: TRBJ2-7; d_gene: .; v_gene: TRBV28; CDR3aa: CASSPRGVSYEQYF; CDR3nt: TGTGCCAGCAGCCCCAGGGGGGTCTCCTACGAGCAGTACTTC
abundance: once; j_gene: TRBJ2-7; d_gene: .; v_gene: TRBV4-1; CDR3aa: CASSQESGSSSYEQYF; CDR3nt: TGCGCCAGCAGCCAAGAGAGCGGGTCTAGCTCCTACGAGCAGTACTTC
abundance: .; j_gene: TRBJ2-1; d_gene: TRBD2; v_gene: TRBV28; CDR3aa: CASRVAGGGYNEQFF; CDR3nt: TGTGCCAGCAGGGTAGCGGGAGGGGGGTACAATGAGCAGTTCTTC
abundance: .; j_gene: TRBJ2-1; d_gene: TRBD2; v_gene: TRBV29-1; CDR3aa: CSVFTSVAEQFF; CDR3nt: TGCAGCGTTTTCACTAGCGTCGCCGAGCAGTTCTTC
abundance: .; j_gene: TRBJ2-2; d_gene: .; v_gene: TRBV6-5; CDR3aa: CASSYKRPATGGELFF; CDR3nt: TGTGCCAGCAGTTATAAGAGGCCCGCAACGGGCGGGGAGCTGTTTTTT
abundance: .; j_gene: TRBJ1-5; d_gene: .; v_gene: TRBV6-6; CDR3aa: CASTLPDSNQPQHF; CDR3nt: TGTGCCAGCACCCTACCGGACAGCAATCAGCCCCAGCATTTT
abundance: .; j_gene: TRBJ1-1; d_gene: .; v_gene: TRBV4-1; CDR3aa: CASSQREQINTEAFF; CDR3nt: TGCGCCAGCAGCCAGAGAGAACAGATCAACACTGAAGCTTTCTTT
abundance: .; j_gene: TRBJ2-7; d_gene: TRBD1; v_gene: TRBV7-4; CDR3aa: CASSLKGQGYHEQYF; CDR3nt: TGTGCCAGCAGCCTCAAGGGACAGGGCTACCACGAGCAGTACTTC
abundance: many; j_gene: TRBJ2-7; d_gene: .; v_gene: TRBV7-5; CDR3aa: CARSLSREEFCEQYF; CDR3nt: TGTGCCAGAAGCTTATCGCGGGAGGAGTTTTGCGAGCAGTACTTC
abundance: few; j_gene: TRBJ2-3; d_gene: TRBD2; v_gene: TRBV4-1; CDR3aa: CASSQVGSGSADTQYF; CDR3nt: TGCGCCAGCAGCCAAGTGGGTAGCGGGAGCGCAGATACGCAGTATTTT
abundance: .; j_gene: TRBJ2-5; d_gene: TRBD2; v_gene: TRBV2; CDR3aa: CASRPGLAIQETQYF; CDR3nt: TGTGCCAGCAGGCCGGGACTAGCGATACAAGAGACCCAGTACTTC
abundance: .; j_gene: TRBJ2-6; d_gene: .; v_gene: TRBV2; CDR3aa: CASRGEYISSGANVLTF; CDR3nt: TGTGCCAGCAGGGGGGAGTACATAAGCTCTGGGGCCAACGTCCTGACTTTC
abundance: .; j_gene: TRBJ2-3; d_gene: .; v_gene: TRBV5-5; CDR3aa: CASSLDEGSDTQYF; CDR3nt: TGTGCCAGCAGCTTGGATGAGGGTTCAGATACGCAGTATTTT
abundance: .; j_gene: TRBJ2-7; d_gene: .; v_gene: TRBV28; CDR3aa: CASSPRVLSSYEQYF; CDR3nt: TGTGCCAGCAGTCCCCGAGTTCTTAGCTCCTACGAGCAGTACTTC
abundance: .; j_gene: TRBJ2-7; d_gene: TRBD1; v_gene: TRBV19; CDR3aa: CASSPGTAYEQYF; CDR3nt: TGTGCCAGTAGTCCAGGGACAGCCTACGAGCAGTACTTC
abundance: .; j_gene: TRBJ1-1; d_gene: TRBD1; v_gene: TRBV27; CDR3aa: CASSLTGGPNTEAFF; CDR3nt: TGTGCCAGCAGTTTGACAGGGGGACCGAACACTGAAGCTTTCTTT
abundance: .; j_gene: TRBJ2-1; d_gene: TRBD2; v_gene: TRBV6-4; CDR3aa: CASSDSISGNQISYNEQFF; CDR3nt: TGTGCCAGCAGTGACTCGATTAGCGGGAACCAAATCTCCTACAATGAGCAGTTCTTC
abundance: .; j_gene: TRBJ2-7; d_gene: TRBD2; v_gene: TRBV6-1; CDR3aa: CATRTSGSYEQYF; CDR3nt: TGTGCCACCCGGACTAGCGGGAGCTACGAGCAGTACTTC
abundance: .; j_gene: TRBJ1-3; d_gene: TRBD1; v_gene: TRBV6-5; CDR3aa: CASSYGTGSPGNTIYF; CDR3nt: TGTGCCAGCAGTTACGGGACAGGGTCGCCAGGAAACACCATATATTTT
abundance: .; j_gene: TRBJ2-2; d_gene: .; v_gene: TRBV27; CDR3aa: CASSWGTSSPANTGELFF; CDR3nt: TGTGCCAGCAGCTGGGGGACCAGTAGTCCCGCGAACACCGGGGAGCTGTTTTTT
abundance: medium-sized; j_gene: TRBJ2-1; d_gene: .; v_gene: TRBV27; CDR3aa: CASRVAAGNEQFF; CDR3nt: TGTGCCAGCAGGGTAGCGGCGGGCAATGAGCAGTTCTTC
abundance: .; j_gene: TRBJ1-4; d_gene: .; v_gene: TRBV16; CDR3aa: CASSPTGPSNEKLFF; CDR3nt: TGTGCCAGCAGCCCTACAGGGCCCTCTAATGAAAAACTGTTTTTT
abundance: .; j_gene: TRBJ2-1; d_gene: .; v_gene: TRBV29-1; CDR3aa: CSVLLVNEQFF; CDR3nt: TGCAGCGTTCTACTAGTCAATGAGCAGTTCTTC
abundance: .; j_gene: TRBJ2-7; d_gene: .; v_gene: TRBV19; CDR3aa: CASSPTGVGEQYF; CDR3nt: TGTGCCAGTAGTCCGACTGGGGTCGGCGAGCAGTACTTC
abundance: .; j_gene: TRBJ1-2; d_gene: .; v_gene: TRBV6-5; CDR3aa: CASSYVRVEIGYTF; CDR3nt: TGTGCCAGCAGTTACGTCAGGGTGGAGATAGGCTACACCTTC
abundance: .; j_gene: TRBJ2-1; d_gene: .; v_gene: TRBV6-4; CDR3aa: CASHLRLIEQFF; CDR3nt: TGTGCCAGCCATCTGAGGCTGATTGAGCAGTTCTTC
abundance: .; j_gene: TRBJ2-1; d_gene: TRBD2; v_gene: TRBV10-2; CDR3aa: CASTGLTTLAVEQFF; CDR3nt: TGCGCCAGTACCGGGTTAACGACCCTAGCGGTAGAGCAGTTCTTC
abundance: .; j_gene: TRBJ2-2; d_gene: .; v_gene: TRBV7-6; CDR3aa: CASSLTPFGGYTGELFF; CDR3nt: TGTGCCAGCAGCCTAACCCCATTTGGGGGCTACACCGGGGAGCTGTTTTTT
abundance: .; j_gene: TRBJ1-2; d_gene: .; v_gene: TRBV27; CDR3aa: CASSLSPWGGYTF; CDR3nt: TGTGCCAGCAGTTTAAGCCCCTGGGGAGGCTACACCTTC
abundance: .; j_gene: TRBJ1-2; d_gene: TRBD1; v_gene: TRBV28; CDR3aa: CASSSPFQTGGNGYTF; CDR3nt: TGTGCCAGCAGTTCCCCCTTCCAGACAGGGGGCAATGGCTACACCTTC
abundance: .; j_gene: TRBJ1-3; d_gene: .; v_gene: TRBV7-9; CDR3aa: CASSSGMSSGNTIYF; CDR3nt: TGTGCCAGCAGCTCCGGTATGAGCTCTGGAAACACCATATATTTT
abundance: .; j_gene: TRBJ1-1; d_gene: .; v_gene: TRBV7-8; CDR3aa: CASSLANRKGAFF; CDR3nt: TGTGCCAGCAGCTTAGCGAACAGGAAGGGAGCTTTCTTT
abundance: .; j_gene: TRBJ2-1; d_gene: .; v_gene: TRBV5-8; CDR3aa: CASERESGNEQFF; CDR3nt: TGTGCCAGTGAAAGGGAGTCTGGGAATGAGCAGTTCTTC
abundance: .; j_gene: TRBJ1-1; d_gene: TRBD1; v_gene: TRBV27; CDR3aa: CASSLLAQGAWTEAFF; CDR3nt: TGTGCCAGCAGTTTATTAGCCCAGGGGGCCTGGACTGAAGCTTTCTTT
abundance: few; j_gene: TRBJ2-3; d_gene: .; v_gene: TRBV4-1; CDR3aa: CASSQRDVRTDTQYF; CDR3nt: TGCGCCAGCAGCCAACGGGACGTCCGAACAGATACGCAGTATTTT
abundance: .; j_gene: TRBJ2-1; d_gene: TRBD1; v_gene: TRBV7-7; CDR3aa: CASSLTSTGTYNEQFF; CDR3nt: TGTGCTAGCAGCTTAACCTCGACAGGGACCTACAATGAGCAGTTCTTC
abundance: .; j_gene: TRBJ2-1; d_gene: .; v_gene: TRBV5-4; CDR3aa: CASSLGLVHSSYNEQFF; CDR3nt: TGTGCCAGCAGCTTGGGATTAGTCCATAGCTCCTACAATGAGCAGTTCTTC
abundance: .; j_gene: TRBJ1-1; d_gene: .; v_gene: TRBV7-8; CDR3aa: CASSFMTEAFF; CDR3nt: TGTGCCAGCAGCTTCATGACTGAAGCTTTCTTT
abundance: .; j_gene: TRBJ2-1; d_gene: TRBD1; v_gene: TRBV29-1; CDR3aa: CSVEDSQGVGNEQFF; CDR3nt: TGCAGCGTTGAAGATAGCCAGGGGGTGGGGAATGAGCAGTTCTTC
abundance: .; j_gene: TRBJ2-3; d_gene: TRBD2; v_gene: TRBV7-9; CDR3aa: CASSPGRGAGGGDTQYF; CDR3nt: TGTGCCAGCAGCCCAGGCCGTGGAGCGGGAGGAGGGGATACGCAGTATTTT
abundance: .; j_gene: TRBJ2-1; d_gene: TRBD2; v_gene: TRBV5-4; CDR3aa: CASSRAGEQFF; CDR3nt: TGTGCCAGCAGCCGAGCGGGAGAGCAGTTCTTC
abundance: medium-sized; j_gene: TRBJ2-7; d_gene: TRBD2; v_gene: TRBV5-1; CDR3aa: CASSPGTSSPYEQYF; CDR3nt: TGCGCCAGCAGCCCCGGGACTAGCAGCCCCTATGAGCAGTACTTC